The 25 T cell receptor beta chains below come from one sample, sequenced in a study of cytomegalovirus exposure and HLA in healthy donors (dated by TCRdb to the late 2010s). Library preparation used the immunoSEQ multiplex PCR assay. For the multiplex PCR, a mixture combining 60 forward primers for TCR Vbeta segments and 13 reverse primers for TCR Jbeta segments was used. TCRdb obtained this table from immuneACCESS and retained in-frame rearrangements with V and J assigned. These tables miss some clones; where compared with another copy, unresolved V genes account for less than half of the shortfall, and the remainder is unexplained. The sample table records about 200,000 clones; around 82% of these occur just once. The top ten constitute roughly 14% of the sample. Sequences were obtained from PBMCs. Source of these receptors: a young woman in good health and CMV-seropositive.

This clone was observed once. V gene TRBV19 combines with J gene TRBJ2-7; TRBD2 matches 10 bases. V was pared by 6 bases and J by 1 base, with 3 bases of the junction left unmatched. Germline values: CDR1 LNHDA, CDR2 SQIVND (reference sequence). The CDR3 contains 14 residues. DNA for the CDR3: TGTGCCAGTAGCTGGACTAGCGGATCCTACGAGCAGTACTTC. This gives the protein CASSWTSGSYEQYF.

The genes are TRBV28 and TRBJ2-1; a possible D gene is TRBD2 (6 bases). V shed 3 bases and J shed 6 bases, with 15 bases lying between them. The CDR3 extends over 15 amino acids. CDR1 is MDHEN, CDR2 SYDVKM, per germline. CDR3 nucleotide sequence: TGTGCCAGCAGTTTCGGCGGCTCCGGGGGCAATGAGCAGTTCTTC. It yields the protein CASSFGGSGGNEQFF.

This chain uses TRBV29-1 with TRBJ2-7, with D tentatively TRBD2 (5 bases). Germline loops: CDR1 SQVTM, CDR2 ANQGSEA. V lost 4 bases to trimming and J lost 3 bases, with 10 bases between them. The CDR3 length is 12 residues. The CDR3 DNA sequence: TGCAGCGTTGGACCGGGGAACTACGAGCAGTACTTC. This translates into CSVGPGNYEQYF.

The chain carries TRBV5-1 and TRBJ2-6; possibly TRBD1 for D (5 bases). The V gene's germline CDR1 is SGHRS and CDR2 YFSETQ. V was pared by 0 bases and J by 4 bases, with 8 bases between. The length of the CDR3 is 15 residues. The CDR3, as DNA: TGCGCCAGCAGCTTGGAAGGGGTCGGGGCCAACGTCCTGACTTTC. Its protein is CASSLEGVGANVLTF.

The chain joins TRBV9 to TRBJ2-7; TRBD1 might be the D (5 bases). This CDR3 spans 14 amino acids. Between the trimmed V and J ends, which lost 0 bases and 2 bases, there was a span of 9 bases. Germline V gives CDR1 SGDLS, CDR2 YYNGEE. The CDR3 coding sequence is TGTGCCAGCAGCGTAGCGGCAGGGACCTACGAGCAGTACTTC. Encoded protein: CASSVAAGTYEQYF.

This sequence joins TRBV25-1 and TRBJ2-5, with 9 bases matching TRBD2. Per germline, CDR1 MGHDK and CDR2 SYGVNS. The CDR3 totals 14 residues. J was trimmed by 4 bases and V by 0 bases; bases with no gene match: 0. CDR3 sequence (DNA): TGTGCCAGCAGTGAATATAGCGGGGGAGAGACCCAGTACTTC. Translating it yields CASSEYSGGETQYF.

The gene calls are TRBV18 and TRBJ2-7, with TRBD1 as a possible D gene (5 bases). Germline V CDR1 and CDR2: KGHSH, LQKENI. V was shortened by 2 bases and J by 0 bases, with 14 bases between the two germline ends. The CDR3 spans 16 residues. CDR3 DNA sequence: TGTGCCAGCTCACCAGGGGCGAGTTCGAGCTCCTACGAGCAGTACTTC. Its translation is CASSPGASSSSYEQYF. The full variable domain, with the rest looked up from reference TRBV18 and TRBJ2-7, is NAGVMQNPRHLVRRRGQEARLRCSPMKGHSHVYWYRQLPEEGLKFMVYLQKENIIDESGMPKERFSAEFPKEGPSILRIQQVVRGDSAAYFCASSPGASSSSYEQYFGPGTRLTVT.

The chain carries TRBV4-1 and TRBJ2-1; 10 nucleotides line up with TRBD2. Trimming at V came to 1 base and at J to 9 bases, leaving 6 bases not matched to a gene. Germline V gene lookup returns CDR1 MGHRA and CDR2 YSYEKL. The CDR3 length is 15 residues. In nucleotides, the CDR3 is TGCGCCAGCAGCCAAGGGCTAGCGGGAGCAGGTGAGCAGTTCTTC. Residues: CASSQGLAGAGEQFF.

V usage is TRBV5-1 and J usage is TRBJ2-1; 14 bases are a match to TRBD2. Per germline, CDR1 SGHRS and CDR2 YFSETQ. V lost 4 bases and J lost 9; bases outside the gene matches: 9. The CDR3 consists of 16 residues. DNA for the CDR3: TGCGCCAGCAGCGCCCGACTAGCGGGAGGGCCTAGTGAGCAGTTCTTC. Amino acid sequence: CASSARLAGGPSEQFF.

V is TRBV4-3 and J is TRBJ2-6, with a tentative D call TRBD1 (5 bases). The V gene lost 0 bases and the J gene lost 1 base, with 10 bases spanning the gap. The CDR3 covers 17 residues. Per the germline V gene, CDR1 is LGHNA and CDR2 is YSLEER. Here the CDR3 reads CASSQDKAGSGANVLTF. The CDR3, as DNA: TGCGCCAGCAGCCAAGATAAGGCAGGGTCTGGGGCCAACGTCCTGACTTTC.

The chain is built from TRBV6-5 and TRBJ1-3; D remains ambiguous. V was cut by 5 bases and J by 3 bases, with 14 bases left in between. Germline-derived CDR1 and CDR2 are MNHEY and SVGAGI. This CDR3 has 15 amino acids. CDR3 nucleotide sequence: TGTGCCAGCAGTCGTGAGAGTCTAGGTGGAAACACCATATATTTT. This encodes CASSRESLGGNTIYF.

The J gene is TRBJ1-1, the V gene TRBV4-1; weak D call: TRBD1 (5 bases). The CDR3 totals 13 residues. Germline CDR1 MGHRA, CDR2 YSYEKL. V was trimmed by 4 bases and J by 5 bases, leaving 11 bases between them. The CDR3 sequence: CASSPDRGTEAFF. CDR3 coding DNA: TGCGCCAGCAGCCCTGACAGAGGTACTGAAGCTTTCTTT.

The V gene is TRBV6-5, the J gene TRBJ1-4; TRBD1 agrees at 9 bases. Unmatched junction bases numbered 6, after V lost 5 bases and J lost 8 bases. The germline gives CDR1 MNHEY, CDR2 SVGAGI. This CDR3 has 14 residues. This CDR3 is CASSRDRGNEKLFF. The CDR3 DNA sequence: TGTGCCAGCAGTCGAGACAGGGGGAACGAAAAACTGTTTTTT.

The V and J genes are TRBV10-3 and TRBJ2-3; TRBD2 might be the D (5 bases). V lost 6 bases, J lost 3 bases, and 25 bases lay in between. Germline lookup yields CDR1 ENHRY and CDR2 SYGVKD. This CDR3 is 18 amino acids long. CDR3 amino acids: CAISESIGPGKKTDTQYF. In DNA, the CDR3 is TGTGCCATCAGCGAGAGTATCGGGCCCGGGAAGAAGACAGATACGCAGTATTTT.

The V call is TRBV6-1, the J call TRBJ1-2; D uncertain. Per germline, CDR1 MNHNS and CDR2 SASEGT. This CDR3 contains 13 residues. The germline V and J ends were trimmed by 1 base and 4 bases, with 7 bases remaining between them. CDR3 nucleotide sequence: TGTGCCAGCAGTGAAGTAGGAGTCTATGGCTACACCTTC. It is translated as CASSEVGVYGYTF.

This chain links TRBV5-4 with TRBJ2-3, with a possible D match to TRBD2 (5 bases). The CDR3 is made up of 14 amino acids. Trimming stripped 2 bases from V and 1 base from J, with 8 bases between. Germline CDR1 SGHNT, CDR2 YYREEE (reference sequence). The CDR3 DNA is TGTGCCAGCAGCTTCGCGGGCCGCACAGATACGCAGTATTTT. Protein product: CASSFAGRTDTQYF. Full variable domain (missing parts from reference TRBV5-4 and TRBJ2-3): ETGVTQSPTHLIKTRGQQVTLRCSSQSGHNTVSWYQQALGQGPQFIFQYYREEENGRGNFPPRFSGLQFPNYSSELNVNALELDDSALYLCASSFAGRTDTQYFGPGTRLTVL.

This chain uses TRBV7-6 with TRBJ2-7, with D perhaps TRBD2 (6 bases). Germline CDR1 and CDR2: SGHVS and FNYEAQ. Trimming left V 5 bases short and J 7 bases short, with 18 bases between. The CDR3 has 14 residues. CDR3 DNA: TGTGCCAGCAGCCGTATGTCCAGGGCGGGAGAGCAGTACTTC. Its translation is CASSRMSRAGEQYF.

In this sample, this clone turned up a few times. The chain recombines TRBV7-3 with TRBJ2-1, with D perhaps matching TRBD2 (6 bases). The CDR3 length is 15 residues. Germline V lookup: CDR1 SGHTA, CDR2 FQGTGA. V was cut by 2 bases and J by 5 bases, with 13 bases left in between. In nucleotides, the CDR3 is TGTGCCAGCAGCTTACAGGGAGGAAGGGACAATGAGCAGTTCTTC. Protein: CASSLQGGRDNEQFF.

V gene TRBV28 combines with J gene TRBJ2-1; the match to TRBD1 covers 10 bases. The germline V gene encodes CDR1 MDHEN and CDR2 SYDVKM. The CDR3 covers 16 residues. After removal of 6 bases from V and 1 base from J, the junction contained 6 bases not matched to a gene. The CDR3 sequence: CASRPDRGVSYNEQFF. For the CDR3, the DNA is TGTGCCAGCAGACCGGACAGGGGGGTGTCCTACAATGAGCAGTTCTTC.

This sequence joins TRBV27 and TRBJ1-2, with D possibly TRBD1 on 5 matching bases. Germline-derived CDR1 and CDR2 are MNHEY and SMNVEV (reference sequence). The CDR3 consists of 13 residues. Trimming pared 5 bases from V and 7 bases from J, leaving 14 bases between. For the CDR3, the DNA is TGTGCCAGCAGTCCACTGCAGGGTCCTGGCTACACCTTC. As protein: CASSPLQGPGYTF.

This chain links TRBV5-5 with TRBJ1-1; the D is unclear. The CDR3 covers 13 residues. Germline-derived CDR1 and CDR2 are SGHKS and YYEKEE (reference sequence). V lost 0 bases and J 1 base, leaving 4 bases between the germline ends. This chain's CDR3 is CASSLERNTEAFF. DNA of the CDR3: TGTGCCAGCAGCTTGGAGCGGAACACTGAAGCTTTCTTT. The complete variable domain, with remaining parts taken from reference TRBV5-5 and TRBJ1-1, reads DAGVTQSPTHLIKTRGQQVTLRCSPISGHKSVSWYQQVLGQGPQFIFQYYEKEERGRGNFPDRFSARQFPNYSSELNVNALLLGDSALYLCASSLERNTEAFFGQGTRLTVV.

The rearrangement links TRBV28 to TRBJ2-7, with 7 bases identical to TRBD1. CDR1 and CDR2 (germline): MDHEN, SYDVKM. The CDR3 is 15 residues long. Trimming at V came to 5 bases and at J to 2 bases, leaving 9 bases not matched to a gene. The CDR3 DNA reads as TGTGCCAGCAGTCCCCAAGGGGGCTGGACCTACGAGCAGTACTTC. Encoded protein: CASSPQGGWTYEQYF.

The V call is TRBV2, the J call TRBJ2-5; TRBD1 might be the D (6 bases). Deletions cut 6 bases from V and 0 bases from J, with 11 bases between. CDR1 SNHLY and CDR2 FYNNEI come from the germline V gene. The CDR3 runs 14 residues. The CDR3 protein is CASRPGTNQETQYF. The DNA of the CDR3 is TGTGCCAGCAGGCCCGGGACAAACCAAGAGACCCAGTACTTC.

The V and J genes are TRBV4-2 and TRBJ1-2, with D tentatively TRBD1 (5 bases). Deletions cut 4 bases from V and 8 bases from J, with 23 bases between. CDR3 length: 16 amino acids. From germline, CDR1 is LGHNA and CDR2 YNFKEQ. The DNA for the CDR3 is TGTGCCAGCAGCCTCCCTCCCGCGCAGGGAGGAGGCGGCTACACCTTC. It specifies CASSLPPAQGGGGYTF.

This clone turned up a few times. The chain uses TRBV7-9 and TRBJ2-5; no reliable D call. The CDR3 runs 14 residues. Trimming shortened V by 5 bases and J by 3 bases, and 13 bases separated the two germline ends. CDR1 SEHNR and CDR2 FQNEAQ come from the germline V gene (reference sequence). The CDR3: CASSAGYGEETQYF. The CDR3 coding sequence is TGTGCCAGCAGCGCAGGATATGGTGAAGAGACCCAGTACTTC.